This T cell receptor beta chain derives from a study of graft-versus-host responses after intestinal transplantation (dated by TCRdb to the early 2020s). A note on the overall study: Recipients received multivisceral, liver-intestinal, or isolated intestinal transplants. All recipients received anti-thymocyte globulin induction followed by maintenance tacrolimus and steroids for two to four years. Graft-versus-host and host-versus-graft alloreactive T cell clones were tracked in the graft, circulation and bone marrow after intestinal transplantation using bulk TCR-beta CDR3 sequencing. Alloreactive clones were identified by sequencing pre-transplant mixed lymphocyte reaction products and comparing them with unstimulated pre-transplant donor and recipient T cells. The cohort enrolled about two dozen intestinal transplant recipients including one retransplant, and a few patients lacking pretransplant specimens were excluded. Donor T cell macrochimerism was defined as a peak of at least 4% donor T cells among recipient peripheral blood mononuclear cells. Rather than being sequenced by the commercial service, samples from a few later patients were sequenced in-house on an Illumina MiSeq and processed with MiXCR. Study-level results and caveats: In patients with donor T cell macrochimerism, the allografts had high GvH to HvG T cell clonal ratios. The relatively low number and heterogeneity of intestinal transplant patients limited the conclusions. Peak levels of circulating GvH clones were associated with declines in HvG clones early after transplant. GvH clones were detected in recipient bone marrow, and some appeared earlier in ileal mucosa or blood, consistent with an intestinal mucosal origin.

After transplant, bone marrow was aspirated from the posterior iliac crest or from another site chosen by the physician. V loses 2 bases, J loses 0 bases, and the germline ends lie 5 bases apart. CDR1 and CDR2, looked up from the germline V gene, are SGHRS and YFSETQ. Spanning cysteine to phenylalanine, the CDR3 consists of 13 amino acids. Only the CDR3 part of the read is kept: 39 bases, read in frame from the first base. Notes on this clone: It lacks a known antigen. Base qualities are missing; no much larger clone stands one base away.

The library was produced with the immunoSEQ multiplex PCR assay. For most patients, genomic DNA was subjected to high-throughput TCR-beta CDR3 sequencing by Adaptive Biotechnologies. The original methods were these. TCR sequencing data were retrieved from Adaptive's ImmunoSEQ software for about 17 patients, whereas three other patients were processed with MiXCR and VDJtools. CDR3 nucleotide sequences shared by donor and recipient were removed because the origin of these sequences could not be assigned. At least 2-fold expansion over unstimulated cells and a minimum CFSE-low frequency of 0.002% (template counts) or 0.001% (read counts) were required for clones to be classified as alloreactive. A clone was considered mappable if detected in the sequenced pre-transplant spleen, lymph node, or MLR CFSE-low populations of the donor or recipient. Cumulative frequency of alloreactive clones was calculated as a percentage of all sequences weighted by copy number. TCRdb provides this immuneACCESS table in a form limited to in-frame rearrangements. Some clones are lacking; in checked studies, under half of them reflect an unresolved V gene, and why the rest are absent is not known. The D gene and trimming were derived from the DNA, and the V and J assignments and clone size from that table. This sample comprises about 19,000 clones, approximately 89% of them detected only once. The biggest ten clones account for less than 65% of the sample.

In this chain, TRBV5-1 is recombined with TRBJ1-1, with the D gene not clear enough to name. The sample consisted of bone marrow, taken about 130 days after transplant. The source is a human patient who received an intestinal transplant, so some T cells may come from the graft donor. The CDR3 reads as follows: CASSLVVNTEAFF. The nucleotides are TGCGCCAGCAGCTTAGTAGTGAACACTGAAGCTTTCTTT.